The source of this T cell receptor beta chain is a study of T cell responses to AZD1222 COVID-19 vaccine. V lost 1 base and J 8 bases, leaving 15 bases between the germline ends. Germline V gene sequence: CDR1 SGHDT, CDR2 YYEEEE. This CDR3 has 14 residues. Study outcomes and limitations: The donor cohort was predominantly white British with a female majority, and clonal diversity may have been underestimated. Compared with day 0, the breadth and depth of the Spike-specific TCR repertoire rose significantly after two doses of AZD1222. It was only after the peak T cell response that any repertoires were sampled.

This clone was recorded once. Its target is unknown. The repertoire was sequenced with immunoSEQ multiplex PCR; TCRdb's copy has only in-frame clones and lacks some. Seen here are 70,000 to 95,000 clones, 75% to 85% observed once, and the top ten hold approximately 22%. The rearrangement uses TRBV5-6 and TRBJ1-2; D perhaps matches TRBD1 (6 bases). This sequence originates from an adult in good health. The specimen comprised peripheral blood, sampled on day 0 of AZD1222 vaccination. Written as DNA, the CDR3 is TGTGCCAGCAGCTTGCCGGGACACACCTCCGGCTACACCTTC. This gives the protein CASSLPGHTSGYTF.